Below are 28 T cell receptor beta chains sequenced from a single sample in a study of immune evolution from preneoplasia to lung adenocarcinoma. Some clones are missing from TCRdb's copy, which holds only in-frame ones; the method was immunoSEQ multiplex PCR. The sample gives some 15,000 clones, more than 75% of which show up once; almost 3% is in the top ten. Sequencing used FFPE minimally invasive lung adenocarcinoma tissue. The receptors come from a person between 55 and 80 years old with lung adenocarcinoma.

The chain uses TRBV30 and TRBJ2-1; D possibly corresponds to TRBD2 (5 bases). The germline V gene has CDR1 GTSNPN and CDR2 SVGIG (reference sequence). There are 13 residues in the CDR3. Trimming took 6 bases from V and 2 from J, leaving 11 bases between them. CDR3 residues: CACLLEAYNEQFF. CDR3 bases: TGTGCCTGCCTCTTGGAGGCCTACAATGAGCAGTTCTTC.

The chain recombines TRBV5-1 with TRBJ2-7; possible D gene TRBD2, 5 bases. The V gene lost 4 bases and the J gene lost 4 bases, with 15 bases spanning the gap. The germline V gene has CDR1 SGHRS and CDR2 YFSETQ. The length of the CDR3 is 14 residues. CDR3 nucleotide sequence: TGCGCCAGCAGCCCGACGGGGTCAGCATACGAGCAGTACTTC. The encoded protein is CASSPTGSAYEQYF.

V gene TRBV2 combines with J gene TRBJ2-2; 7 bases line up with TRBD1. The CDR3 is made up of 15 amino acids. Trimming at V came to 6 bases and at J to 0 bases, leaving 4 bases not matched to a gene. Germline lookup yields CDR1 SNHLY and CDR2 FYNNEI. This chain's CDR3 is CASRNRGTNTGELFF. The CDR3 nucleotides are TGTGCCAGCAGAAACAGGGGTACGAACACCGGGGAGCTGTTTTTT.

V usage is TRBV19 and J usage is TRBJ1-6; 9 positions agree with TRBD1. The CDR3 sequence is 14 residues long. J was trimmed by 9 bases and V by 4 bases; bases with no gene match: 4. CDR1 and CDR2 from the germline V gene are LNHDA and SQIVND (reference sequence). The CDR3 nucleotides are TGTGCCAGTAGTACGACAGGGGGTGGTTCACCCCTCCACTTT. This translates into CASSTTGGGSPLHF.

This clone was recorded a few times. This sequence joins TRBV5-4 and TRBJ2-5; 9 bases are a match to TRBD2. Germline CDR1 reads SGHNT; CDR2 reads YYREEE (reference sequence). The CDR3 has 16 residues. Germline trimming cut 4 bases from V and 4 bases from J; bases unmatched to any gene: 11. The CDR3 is CASSRNRLAETETQYF. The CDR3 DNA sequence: TGTGCCAGCAGCCGAAACCGACTAGCGGAGACAGAGACCCAGTACTTC.

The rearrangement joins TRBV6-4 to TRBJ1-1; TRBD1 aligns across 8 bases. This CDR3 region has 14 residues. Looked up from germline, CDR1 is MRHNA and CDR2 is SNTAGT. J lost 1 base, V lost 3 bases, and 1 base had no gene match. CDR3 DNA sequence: TGTGCCAGCAGTGAAGGACAGGGGAACACTGAAGCTTTCTTT. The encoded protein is CASSEGQGNTEAFF.

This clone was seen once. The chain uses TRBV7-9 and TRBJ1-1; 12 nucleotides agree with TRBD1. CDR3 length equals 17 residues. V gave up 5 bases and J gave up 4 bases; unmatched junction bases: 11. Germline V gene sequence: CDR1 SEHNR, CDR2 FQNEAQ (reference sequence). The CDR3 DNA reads TGTGCCAGCAGCAGGGGACAGGGGGCGCGCCTCGTCACTGAAGCTTTCTTT. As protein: CASSRGQGARLVTEAFF.

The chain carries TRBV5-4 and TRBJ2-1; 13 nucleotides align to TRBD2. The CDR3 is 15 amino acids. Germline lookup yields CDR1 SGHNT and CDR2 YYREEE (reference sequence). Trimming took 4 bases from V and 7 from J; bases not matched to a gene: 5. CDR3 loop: CASSLGLAGANEQFF. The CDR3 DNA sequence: TGTGCCAGCAGCCTAGGACTAGCGGGAGCGAATGAGCAGTTCTTC.

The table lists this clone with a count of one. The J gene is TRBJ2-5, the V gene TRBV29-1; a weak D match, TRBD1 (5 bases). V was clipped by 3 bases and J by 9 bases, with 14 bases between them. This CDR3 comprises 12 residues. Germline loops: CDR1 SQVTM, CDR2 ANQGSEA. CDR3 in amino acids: CSVEAEPGPQYF. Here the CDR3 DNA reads TGCAGCGTTGAGGCGGAGCCAGGGCCCCAGTACTTC.

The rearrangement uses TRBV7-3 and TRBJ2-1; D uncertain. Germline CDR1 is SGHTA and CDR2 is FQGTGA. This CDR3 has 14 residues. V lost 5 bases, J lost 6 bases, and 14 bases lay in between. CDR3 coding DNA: TGTGCCAGCAGCCCATTGTCCGGAACCAATGAGCAGTTCTTC. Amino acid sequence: CASSPLSGTNEQFF.

CDR3 sequence: CASSLSNRGYEQYF. CDR3 in DNA: TGTGCCAGCAGTTTATCGAACAGGGGCTACGAGCAGTACTTC. The chain combines TRBV27 with TRBJ2-7; the match to TRBD1 covers 7 bases. Germline CDR1 is MNHEY and CDR2 is SMNVEV (reference sequence). Losses at the gene ends were 0 bases for V and 3 bases for J; bases not matched to a gene: 2. There are 14 residues in the CDR3.

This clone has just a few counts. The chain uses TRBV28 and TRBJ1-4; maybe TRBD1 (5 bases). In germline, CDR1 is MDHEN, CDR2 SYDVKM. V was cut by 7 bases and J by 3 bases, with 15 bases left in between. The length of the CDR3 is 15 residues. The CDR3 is CASTDRDGPNEKLFF. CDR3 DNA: TGTGCCAGCACCGATCGGGACGGCCCTAATGAAAAACTGTTTTTT.

The CDR3 loop reads CASSPPTGADTEAFF. CDR3 sequence (DNA): TGTGCCAGCTCACCCCCGACAGGGGCAGACACTGAAGCTTTCTTT. The J gene is TRBJ1-1, the V gene TRBV18; 8 nucleotides agree with TRBD1. V lost 3 bases and J lost 3; bases outside the gene matches: 6. Germline CDR1 is KGHSH and CDR2 is LQKENI. The length of the CDR3 is 15 residues.

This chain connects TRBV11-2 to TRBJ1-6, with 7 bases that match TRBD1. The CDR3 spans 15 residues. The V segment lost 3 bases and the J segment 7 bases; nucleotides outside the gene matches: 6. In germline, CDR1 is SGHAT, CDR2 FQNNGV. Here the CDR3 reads CASSLMDRRNSPLHF. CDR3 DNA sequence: TGTGCCAGCAGCTTGATGGACAGGCGAAATTCACCCCTCCACTTT.

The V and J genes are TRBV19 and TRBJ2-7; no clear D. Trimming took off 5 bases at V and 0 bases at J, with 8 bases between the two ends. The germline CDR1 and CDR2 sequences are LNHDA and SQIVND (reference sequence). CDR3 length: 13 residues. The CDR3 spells CASSSLSSYEQYF. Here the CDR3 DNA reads TGTGCCAGTAGTTCTCTAAGCTCCTACGAGCAGTACTTC. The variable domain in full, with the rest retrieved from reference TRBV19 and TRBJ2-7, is DGGITQSPKYLFRKEGQNVTLSCEQNLNHDAMYWYRQDPGQGLRLIYYSQIVNDFQKGDIAEGYSVSREKKESFPLTVTSAQKNPTAFYLCASSSLSSYEQYFGPGTRLTVT.

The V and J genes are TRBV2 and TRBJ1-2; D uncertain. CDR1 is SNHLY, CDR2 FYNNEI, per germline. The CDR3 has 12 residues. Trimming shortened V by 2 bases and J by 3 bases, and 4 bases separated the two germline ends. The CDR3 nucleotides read TGTGCCAGCAGTGAAAACGACTATGGCTACACCTTC. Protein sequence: CASSENDYGYTF. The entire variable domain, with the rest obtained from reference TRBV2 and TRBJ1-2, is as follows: EPEVTQTPSHQVTQMGQEVILRCVPISNHLYFYWYRQILGQKVEFLVSFYNNEISEKSEIFDDQFSVERPDGSNFTLKIRSTKLEDSAMYFCASSENDYGYTFGSGTRLTVV.

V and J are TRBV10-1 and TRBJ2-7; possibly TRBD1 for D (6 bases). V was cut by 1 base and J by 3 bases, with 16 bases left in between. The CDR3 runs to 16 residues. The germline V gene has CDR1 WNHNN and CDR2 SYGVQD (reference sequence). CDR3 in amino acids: CASSEFFDRTNYEQYF. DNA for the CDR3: TGCGCCAGCAGTGAGTTCTTTGACAGGACAAACTACGAGCAGTACTTC.

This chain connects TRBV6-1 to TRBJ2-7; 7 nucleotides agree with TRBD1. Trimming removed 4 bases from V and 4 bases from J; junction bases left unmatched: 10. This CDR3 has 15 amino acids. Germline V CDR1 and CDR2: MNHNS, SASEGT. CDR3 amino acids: CASSGQGTAPYEQYF. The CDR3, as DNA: TGTGCCAGCAGTGGTCAAGGGACAGCGCCATACGAGCAGTACTTC.

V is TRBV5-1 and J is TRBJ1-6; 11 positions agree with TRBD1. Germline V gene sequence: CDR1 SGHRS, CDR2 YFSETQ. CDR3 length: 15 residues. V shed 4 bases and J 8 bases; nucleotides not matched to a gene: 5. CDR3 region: CASSPEDRGHSPLHF. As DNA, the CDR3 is TGCGCCAGCAGCCCGGAGGACAGGGGGCATTCACCCCTCCACTTT.

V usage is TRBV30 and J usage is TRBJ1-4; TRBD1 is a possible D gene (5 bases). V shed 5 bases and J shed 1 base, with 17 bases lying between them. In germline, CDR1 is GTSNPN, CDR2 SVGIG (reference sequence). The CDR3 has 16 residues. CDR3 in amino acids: CAWSTGGVGTNEKLFF. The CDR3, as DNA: TGTGCCTGGTCAACTGGAGGGGTCGGAACTAATGAAAAACTGTTTTTT.

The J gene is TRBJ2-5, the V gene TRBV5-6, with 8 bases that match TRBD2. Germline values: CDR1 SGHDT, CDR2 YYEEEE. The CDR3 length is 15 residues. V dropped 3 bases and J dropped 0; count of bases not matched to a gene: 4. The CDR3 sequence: CASSSTSEYQETQYF. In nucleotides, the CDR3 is TGTGCCAGCAGCTCGACTAGCGAGTACCAAGAGACCCAGTACTTC.

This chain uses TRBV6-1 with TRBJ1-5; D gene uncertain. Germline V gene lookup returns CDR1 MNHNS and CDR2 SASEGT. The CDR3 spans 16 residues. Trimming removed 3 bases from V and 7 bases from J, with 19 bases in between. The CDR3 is CASSDPGRGGMQPQHF. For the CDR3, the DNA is TGTGCCAGCAGTGACCCCGGTAGAGGCGGGATGCAGCCCCAGCATTTT.

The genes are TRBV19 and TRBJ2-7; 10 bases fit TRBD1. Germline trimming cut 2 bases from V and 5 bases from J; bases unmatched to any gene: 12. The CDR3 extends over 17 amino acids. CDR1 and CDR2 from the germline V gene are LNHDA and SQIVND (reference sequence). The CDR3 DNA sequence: TGTGCCAGTAGTATACCCCGCCCGGACAGGGGGGCCGACGAGCAGTACTTC. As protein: CASSIPRPDRGADEQYF.

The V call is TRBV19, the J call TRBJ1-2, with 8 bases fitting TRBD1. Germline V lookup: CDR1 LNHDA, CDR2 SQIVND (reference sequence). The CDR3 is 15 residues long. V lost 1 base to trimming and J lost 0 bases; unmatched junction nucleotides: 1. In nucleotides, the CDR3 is TGTGCCAGTAGTATAGCGGACAGGGCTAACTATGGCTACACCTTC. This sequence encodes CASSIADRANYGYTF.

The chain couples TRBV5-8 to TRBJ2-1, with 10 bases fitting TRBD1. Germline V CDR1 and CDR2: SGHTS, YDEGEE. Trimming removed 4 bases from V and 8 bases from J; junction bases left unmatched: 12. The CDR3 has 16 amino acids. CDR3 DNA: TGTGCCAGCAGCCTCTCGGACAGGGGGTTGGTCGATGAGCAGTTCTTC. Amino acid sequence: CASSLSDRGLVDEQFF.

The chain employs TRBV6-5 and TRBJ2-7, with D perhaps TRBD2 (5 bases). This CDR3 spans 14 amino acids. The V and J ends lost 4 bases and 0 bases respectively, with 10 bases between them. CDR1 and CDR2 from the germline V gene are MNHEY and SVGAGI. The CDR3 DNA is TGTGCCAGCAGTTTGACTACCACCTCCTACGAGCAGTACTTC. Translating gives CASSLTTTSYEQYF.

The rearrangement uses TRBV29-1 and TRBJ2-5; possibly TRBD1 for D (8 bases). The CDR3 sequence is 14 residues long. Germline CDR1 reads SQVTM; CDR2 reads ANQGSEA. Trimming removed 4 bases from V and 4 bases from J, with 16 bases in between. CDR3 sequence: CSVVNTGGGETQYF. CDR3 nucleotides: TGCAGCGTTGTTAATACAGGGGGGGGAGAGACCCAGTACTTC.

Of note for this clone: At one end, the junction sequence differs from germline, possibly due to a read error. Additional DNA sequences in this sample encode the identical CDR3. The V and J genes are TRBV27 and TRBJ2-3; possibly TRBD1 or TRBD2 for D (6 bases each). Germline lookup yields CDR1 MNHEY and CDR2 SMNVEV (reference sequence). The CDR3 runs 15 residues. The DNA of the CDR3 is TGTGCCAGCAGTTTCTGGCGGGACACCACAGATACACAGTATTTT. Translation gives CASSFWRDTTDTQYF.